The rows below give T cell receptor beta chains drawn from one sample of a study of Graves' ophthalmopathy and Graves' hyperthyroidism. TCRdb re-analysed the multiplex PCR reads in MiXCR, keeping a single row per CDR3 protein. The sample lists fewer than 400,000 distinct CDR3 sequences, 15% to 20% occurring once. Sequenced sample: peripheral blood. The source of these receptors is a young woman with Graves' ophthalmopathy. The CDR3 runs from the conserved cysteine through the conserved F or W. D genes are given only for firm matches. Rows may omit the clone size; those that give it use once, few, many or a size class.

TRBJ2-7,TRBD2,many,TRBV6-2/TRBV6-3,CASSRTRGIYEQYF,TGTGCCAGCAGCCGGACTAGGGGAATCTACGAGCAGTACTTC
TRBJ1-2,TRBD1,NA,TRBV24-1,CATSDLTRGHYTF,TGTGCCACCAGTGACTTGACCAGGGGGCACTACACCTTC
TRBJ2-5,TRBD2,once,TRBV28,CASRPGLAGDLETQYF,TGTGCCAGCAGGCCCGGACTAGCGGGGGACCTGGAGACCCAGTACTTC
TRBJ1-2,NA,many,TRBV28,CASSSTLQRVLF,TGTGCCAGCAGTTCTACACTCCAAAGGGTACTCTTC
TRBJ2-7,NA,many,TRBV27,CASSEGKDSTQQYF,TGTGCCAGCAGCGAGGGGAAGGACTCTACGCAGCAGTACTTC
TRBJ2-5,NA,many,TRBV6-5,CASSSQEDLETQYF,TGTGCCAGCAGCTCACAGGAAGACCTTGAGACCCAGTACTTC
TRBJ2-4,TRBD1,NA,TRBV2,CASSVLGRDSQYF,TGTGCCAGCAGTGTTTTGGGCCGGGACAGTCAGTACTTC
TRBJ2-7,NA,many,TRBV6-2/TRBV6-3,CASRRDGDEQYF,TGTGCCAGCAGACGGGACGGAGACGAGCAGTACTTC
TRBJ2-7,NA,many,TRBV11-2,CASSPPQGREIEQYF,TGTGCCAGCAGCCCCCCGCAGGGCAGGGAGATCGAGCAGTACTTC
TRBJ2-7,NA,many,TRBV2,CASSEALKTPRRHEQYF,TGTGCCAGCAGTGAAGCGCTTAAGACACCCCGACGCCACGAGCAGTACTTC
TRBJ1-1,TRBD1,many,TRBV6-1,CASRPTGVHTEAFF,TGTGCCAGCAGACCAACAGGGGTTCACACTGAAGCTTTCTTT
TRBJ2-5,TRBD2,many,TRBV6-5,CASRGTSGNQMTQYF,TGTGCCAGCAGGGGGACTAGCGGAAATCAGATGACCCAGTACTTC
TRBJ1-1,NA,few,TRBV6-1,CASRPGHLNTEAFF,TGTGCCAGCCGCCCTGGACACTTGAACACTGAAGCTTTCTTT
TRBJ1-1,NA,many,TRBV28,CASSFSLRSTEAFF,TGTGCCAGCAGTTTTAGCTTGAGGAGCACTGAAGCTTTCTTT
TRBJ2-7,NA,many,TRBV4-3,CASSQERQAPTYEQYF,TGCGCCAGCAGCCAAGAAAGGCAGGCCCCTACCTACGAGCAGTACTTC
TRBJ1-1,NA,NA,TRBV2,CASSNHPGHLNTEAFF,TGTGCCAGCTCCAATCATCCGGGACACCTGAACACTGAAGCTTTCTTT
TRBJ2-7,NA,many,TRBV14,CASSQFASLYEQYF,TGTGCCAGCAGCCAATTTGCTAGTCTCTACGAGCAGTACTTC
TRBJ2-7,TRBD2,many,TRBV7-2,CASSRAAGGYEQYF,TGTGCCAGCAGCCGAGCAGCGGGAGGATACGAGCAGTACTTC
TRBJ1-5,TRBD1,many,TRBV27,CANKRGDSRSNQPQHF,TGTGCCAACAAGCGGGGGGACAGTCGTAGCAATCAGCCCCAGCATTTT
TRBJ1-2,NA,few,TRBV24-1,CATHTPGEGYTF,TGTGCCACCCACACGCCGGGAGAGGGCTACACCTTC
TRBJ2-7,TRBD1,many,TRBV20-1,CSAAGTGSSYEQYF,TGCAGTGCGGCCGGGACAGGAAGCTCCTACGAGCAGTACTTC
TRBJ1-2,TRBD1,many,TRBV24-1,CATSESGTGNGYTF,TGTGCCACCAGTGAATCCGGGACAGGGAACGGCTACACCTTC
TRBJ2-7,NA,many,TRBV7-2,CASSSRLGPYEQYF,TGTGCCAGCAGCAGCCGCTTAGGTCCCTACGAGCAGTACTTC
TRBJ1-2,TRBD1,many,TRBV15,CATSSGQGGNYGYTF,TGTGCCACCAGCAGCGGACAGGGAGGGAACTATGGCTACACCTTC
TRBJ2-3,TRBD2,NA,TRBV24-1,CATSDFPTSGSMPDTQYF,TGTGCCACCAGTGATTTCCCGACTAGCGGGAGCATGCCAGATACGCAGTATTTT
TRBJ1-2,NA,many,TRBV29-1,CSLEDGGLGYTF,TGCAGCCTGGAGGACGGGGGGCTTGGCTACACCTTC
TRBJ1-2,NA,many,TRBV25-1,CASSGLDSDNYGYTF,TGTGCCAGCAGTGGCCTGGACAGCGATAACTATGGCTACACCTTC
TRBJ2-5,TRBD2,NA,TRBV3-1,CASSQGFLAGETQYF,TGTGCCAGCAGCCAAGGTTTTCTAGCGGGAGAGACCCAGTACTTC
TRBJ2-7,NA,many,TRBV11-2,CASSPSGGGYEQYF,TGTGCCAGCAGCCCCTCAGGGGGGGGCTACGAGCAGTACTTC
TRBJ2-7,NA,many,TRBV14,CASSQEGGYSYEQYF,TGTGCCAGCAGCCAAGAAGGAGGGTACTCCTACGAGCAGTACTTC
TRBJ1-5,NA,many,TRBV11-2,CASSLDGEGENQPQHF,TGTGCCAGCAGCTTAGATGGGGAGGGGGAGAATCAGCCCCAGCATTTT
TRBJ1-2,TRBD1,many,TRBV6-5,CASDRGGLVGYTF,TGTGCCAGCGACAGGGGAGGGTTGGTCGGCTACACCTTC
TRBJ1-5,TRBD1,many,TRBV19,CASSSYRGLGQPQHF,TGTGCCAGTAGTTCGTACAGGGGGCTTGGTCAGCCCCAGCATTTT
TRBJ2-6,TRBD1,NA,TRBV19,CASSTTGGSGANVLTF,TGTGCCAGTAGTACGACAGGGGGCTCTGGGGCCAACGTCCTGACTTTC
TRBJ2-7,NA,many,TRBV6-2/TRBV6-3,CASSYSIVPGHQIYEQYF,TGTGCCAGCAGTTACTCGATAGTTCCGGGACACCAAATTTACGAGCAGTACTTC
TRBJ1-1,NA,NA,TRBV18,CVSSNLRGNTEAFF,TGTGTCAGCTCAAACCTTCGGGGGAACACTGAAGCTTTCTTT
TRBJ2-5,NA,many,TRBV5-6,CASRGQRTRTQYF,TGTGCCAGCCGGGGGCAGAGAACCCGGACCCAGTACTTC
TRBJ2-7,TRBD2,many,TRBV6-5,CASSYSESGKGYEQYF,TGTGCCAGCAGTTACTCCGAGAGCGGGAAGGGTTACGAGCAGTACTTC
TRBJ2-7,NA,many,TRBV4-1,CASSQEHRGYEQYF,TGCGCCAGCAGCCAAGAGCACAGAGGGTACGAGCAGTACTTC
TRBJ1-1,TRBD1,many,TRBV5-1,CASSPKDRGKTEAFF,TGCGCCAGCAGCCCTAAGGACAGGGGAAAAACTGAAGCTTTCTTT
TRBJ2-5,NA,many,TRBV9,CASSVGGSQETQYF,TGTGCCAGCAGCGTAGGGGGGTCCCAAGAGACCCAGTACTTC
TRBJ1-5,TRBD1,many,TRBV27,CASSLDRGGNQPQHF,TGTGCCAGCAGCCTGGACAGGGGAGGCAATCAGCCCCAGCATTTT
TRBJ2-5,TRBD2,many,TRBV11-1,CASSSPSGRDQETQYF,TGTGCCAGCAGCTCGCCTAGCGGGAGGGATCAAGAGACCCAGTACTTC
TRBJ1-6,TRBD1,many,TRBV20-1,CSARIKQGNNSPLHF,TGCAGTGCTAGGATTAAACAGGGGAATAATTCACCCCTCCACTTT
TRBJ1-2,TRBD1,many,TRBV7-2,CASSLGGTGYGYTF,TGTGCCAGCAGCTTAGGTGGGACAGGTTATGGCTACACCTTC
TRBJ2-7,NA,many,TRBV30,CAWSPPGTYEQYF,TGTGCCTGGAGTCCCCCAGGGACCTACGAGCAGTACTTC
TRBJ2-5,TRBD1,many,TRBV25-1,CASSELIGTGVQETQYF,TGTGCCAGCAGTGAGTTAATTGGGACAGGGGTTCAAGAGACCCAGTACTTC
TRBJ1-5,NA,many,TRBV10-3,CAISEGSNQPQHF,TGTGCCATCAGTGAGGGCAGCAATCAGCCCCAGCATTTT
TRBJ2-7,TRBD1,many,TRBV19,CASSIFGDSSYEQYF,TGTGCCAGTAGTATCTTCGGGGACAGCTCCTACGAGCAGTACTTC
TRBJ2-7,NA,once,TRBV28,CASTRAREQYF,TGTGCCAGCACTAGGGCGAGGGAGCAGTACTTC
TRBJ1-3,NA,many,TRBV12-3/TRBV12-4,CASSLVPGVRMESSGNTIYF,TGTGCCAGCAGTTTAGTTCCGGGAGTAAGGATGGAGTCCTCTGGAAACACCATATATTTT
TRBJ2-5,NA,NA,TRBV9,CTSSRRAGGETQYF,TGTACCAGCAGCCGCCGGGCTGGGGGAGAGACCCAGTACTTC
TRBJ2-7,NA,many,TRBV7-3,CASSNNHLFSRGSSYEQYF,TGTGCCAGCAGCAACAACCACCTTTTTAGTAGGGGGTCCTCCTACGAGCAGTACTTC
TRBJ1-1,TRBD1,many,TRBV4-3,CASSQRTGVTNTEAFF,TGCGCCAGCAGCCAGAGGACAGGCGTCACTAACACTGAAGCTTTCTTT
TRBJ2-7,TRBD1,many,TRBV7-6,CASSLGQGPSYEQYF,TGTGCCAGCAGCTTAGGACAGGGGCCCTCCTACGAGCAGTACTTC
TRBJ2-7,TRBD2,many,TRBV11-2,CASSWYPGLAAYEQYF,TGTGCCAGCAGCTGGTATCCGGGACTAGCGGCATACGAGCAGTACTTC
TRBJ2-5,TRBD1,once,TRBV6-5,CASRQRGQETQCF,TGTGCCAGCAGGCAGAGGGGGCAAGAGACCCAGTGCTTC